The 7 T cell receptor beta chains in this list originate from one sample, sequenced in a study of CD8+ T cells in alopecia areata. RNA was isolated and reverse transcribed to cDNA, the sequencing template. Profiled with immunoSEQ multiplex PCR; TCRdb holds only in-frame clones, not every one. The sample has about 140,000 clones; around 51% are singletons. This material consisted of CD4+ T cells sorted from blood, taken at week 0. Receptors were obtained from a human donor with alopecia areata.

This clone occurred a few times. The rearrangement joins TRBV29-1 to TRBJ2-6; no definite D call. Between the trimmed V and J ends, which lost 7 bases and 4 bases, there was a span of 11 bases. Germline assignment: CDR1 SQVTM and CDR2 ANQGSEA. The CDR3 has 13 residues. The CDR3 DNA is TGCAGCGCAGCCTTATCCGGGGCCAACGTCCTGACTTTC. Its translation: CSAALSGANVLTF.

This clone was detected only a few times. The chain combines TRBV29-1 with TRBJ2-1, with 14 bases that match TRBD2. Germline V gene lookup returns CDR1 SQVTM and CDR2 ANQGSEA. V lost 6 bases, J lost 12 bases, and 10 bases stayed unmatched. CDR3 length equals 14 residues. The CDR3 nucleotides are TGCAGCGTGGGGACTAGCGGGAGAGGCAAAGGGCAGTTCTTC. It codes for CSVGTSGRGKGQFF.

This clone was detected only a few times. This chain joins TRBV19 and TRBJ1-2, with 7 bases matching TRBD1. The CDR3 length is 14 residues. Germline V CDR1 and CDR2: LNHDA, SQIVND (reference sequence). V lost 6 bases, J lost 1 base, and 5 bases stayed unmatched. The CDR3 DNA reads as TGTGCCAGTAGCCCGACAGGGAGTAACTATGGCTACACCTTC. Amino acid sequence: CASSPTGSNYGYTF.

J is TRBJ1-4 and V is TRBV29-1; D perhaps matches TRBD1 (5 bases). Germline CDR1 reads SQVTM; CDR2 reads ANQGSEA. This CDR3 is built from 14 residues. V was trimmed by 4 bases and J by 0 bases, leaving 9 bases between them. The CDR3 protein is CSVVTGSTNEKLFF. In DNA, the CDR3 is TGCAGCGTTGTCACAGGATCAACTAATGAAAAACTGTTTTTT.

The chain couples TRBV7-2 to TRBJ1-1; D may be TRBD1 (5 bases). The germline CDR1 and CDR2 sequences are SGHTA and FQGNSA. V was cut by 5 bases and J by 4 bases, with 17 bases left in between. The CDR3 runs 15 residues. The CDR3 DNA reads TGTGCCAGCAGCGCCACGCCGGGACGGGGCACTGAAGCTTTCTTT. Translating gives CASSATPGRGTEAFF.

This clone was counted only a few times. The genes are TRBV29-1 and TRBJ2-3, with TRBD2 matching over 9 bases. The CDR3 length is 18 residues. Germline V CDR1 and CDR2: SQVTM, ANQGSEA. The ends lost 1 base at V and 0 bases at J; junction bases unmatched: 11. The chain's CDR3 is CSVEVGVIAGVSTDTQYF. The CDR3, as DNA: TGCAGCGTTGAAGTTGGGGTTATAGCGGGAGTGAGCACAGATACGCAGTATTTT.

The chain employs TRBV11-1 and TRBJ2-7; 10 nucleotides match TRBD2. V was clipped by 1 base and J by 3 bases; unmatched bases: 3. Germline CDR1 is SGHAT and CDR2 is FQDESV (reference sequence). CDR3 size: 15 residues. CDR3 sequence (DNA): TGTGCCAGCAGCTTAGAAGCGGGAGGGAGCTACGAGCAGTACTTC. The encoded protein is CASSLEAGGSYEQYF.